The 15 T cell receptor beta chains given below trace back to one sample, sequenced in a study of post-analysis software for immune sequencing data. Study observations and caveats: When patients were compared with controls, about five TRBV segments were more frequent, TRBV5-6, TRBV5-1 and TRBV20-1 among them.

These receptors' antigens are unknown. Unique molecular identifiers featured in each of the TCR beta cDNA libraries. In TCRdb, the PCR reads were re-called with MiXCR into one record per CDR3 protein. The sample includes roughly 600,000 distinct CDR3 sequences, 40% to 50% of them seen just once. The sequenced sample consisted of blood. The origin of the receptors is a girl aged 5-17 years with multiple sclerosis.

This clonotype was counted a few times. The DNA for the CDR3 is TGTGCCAGCAGCCAGGATTACCGACCCCGTGACGAGCAGTACTTC. Protein: CASSQDYRPRDEQYF. V is TRBV4-2 and J is TRBJ2-7; D call uncertain. Germline V gives CDR1 LGHNA, CDR2 YNFKEQ. Trimming stripped 3 bases from V and 5 bases from J, with 17 bases between. The CDR3 is 15 residues long.

This rearrangement joins TRBV11-2 to TRBJ2-3; tentative D call: TRBD2 (7 bases). V lost 4 bases, J lost 4 bases, and 18 bases lay in between. Germline CDR1 is SGHAT and CDR2 is FQNNGV. CDR3 length: 16 amino acids. The CDR3 DNA reads as TGTGCCAGCAGCTCCCGTGGGGGGGGCGGCGCAGATACGCAGTATTTT. It encodes CASSSRGGGGADTQYF.

DNA of the CDR3: TGCAGTGCTAGAGTAGGGGGTAGCGGGGGCCTCTCCTACGAGCAGTACTTC. Its protein product is CSARVGGSGGLSYEQYF. The chain has TRBV20-1 and TRBJ2-7, with TRBD2 identical over 9 bases. The CDR3 consists of 17 residues. Germline lookup yields CDR1 DFQATT and CDR2 SNEGSKA (reference sequence). V was pared by 1 base and J by 0 bases, with 10 bases of the junction left unmatched.

By frequency in the sample, this clonotype is medium-sized. The rearrangement joins TRBV7-9 to TRBJ2-1, with D perhaps TRBD2 (7 bases). The CDR3 totals 17 residues. Germline assignment: CDR1 SEHNR and CDR2 FQNEAQ (reference sequence). V was shortened by 6 bases and J by 0 bases, with 18 bases between the two germline ends. The CDR3 DNA follows: TGTGCCAGCAGTTCATTTTCGGGGGGCAGCTCCTACAATGAGCAGTTCTTC. This encodes CASSSFSGGSSYNEQFF. Looking up the rest from reference TRBV7-9 and TRBJ2-1 gives the full variable domain: DTGVSQNPRHKITKRGQNVTFRCDPISEHNRLYWYRQTLGQGPEFLTYFQNEAQLEKSRLLSDRFSAERPKGSFSTLEIQRTEQGDSAMYLCASSSFSGGSSYNEQFFGPGTRLTVL.

The rearrangement joins TRBV2 to TRBJ2-1; D is unclear. The CDR3 sequence is 18 residues long. V lost 8 bases and J 0 bases, leaving 23 bases between the germline ends. CDR1 and CDR2 from the germline V gene are SNHLY and FYNNEI. The CDR3 DNA reads TGTGCCAGCCACCCCCACAAATATGCGATTAGCTCCTACAATGAGCAGTTCTTC. Protein product: CASHPHKYAISSYNEQFF.

This chain links TRBV29-1 with TRBJ2-3, with D tentatively TRBD1 (8 bases). The V end lost 4 bases, the J end lost 2 bases, and 25 bases lay between the germline ends. This CDR3 contains 18 residues. The germline CDR1 and CDR2 sequences are SQVTM and ANQGSEA. The CDR3 here is CSVGGGTTDRAYTDTQYF. CDR3 sequence (DNA): TGCAGCGTTGGCGGCGGGACTACGGACAGGGCATACACAGATACGCAGTATTTT.

This clonotype came up a few times. The chain carries TRBV4-1 and TRBJ2-1; 8 nucleotides match TRBD2. Germline V gene data show CDR1 as MGHRA and CDR2 as YSYEKL. V trimming: 3 bases; J trimming: 0 bases; junction bases outside the gene matches: 4. The CDR3 has 16 residues. CDR3 DNA: TGCGCCAGCAGCCAGGGGAGCGGGAGCTCCTACAATGAGCAGTTCTTC. This codes for CASSQGSGSSYNEQFF.

This clonotype was detected only once. The chain has TRBV7-9 and TRBJ2-5; TRBD2 agrees at 13 bases. CDR3 length: 14 amino acids. Germline values: CDR1 SEHNR, CDR2 FQNEAQ (reference sequence). V shed 7 bases and J 11 bases; nucleotides not matched to a gene: 10. The CDR3 here is CASNSGTSGVGQYF. The CDR3 coding sequence is TGTGCCAGCAACTCCGGGACTAGCGGGGTGGGGCAGTACTTC.

This clonotype appeared a few times. The rearrangement uses TRBV10-3 and TRBJ1-1, with D unclear. The length of the CDR3 is 13 residues. Germline loops: CDR1 ENHRY, CDR2 SYGVKD. V lost 0 bases, J lost 1 base, and 3 bases lay in between. CDR3 amino acids: CAISESTNTEAFF. In nucleotides, the CDR3 is TGTGCCATCAGTGAGTCAACGAACACTGAAGCTTTCTTT.

The sample holds a few counts of this clonotype. The chain uses TRBV7-2 and TRBJ2-3; TRBD1 or TRBD2 may be the D gene (5 bases each). This CDR3 has 15 residues. Trimming left V 1 base short and J 7 bases short, with 15 bases between. Germline values: CDR1 SGHTA, CDR2 FQGNSA. For the CDR3, the DNA is TGTGCCAGCAGCTTAGTGAGCACGGGGCGCAATACGCAGTATTTT. As protein: CASSLVSTGRNTQYF.

Remarks on this clonotype: A much larger clonotype is one base distant, so this may be a read error. The genes are TRBV7-2 and TRBJ2-7; 9 nucleotides align to TRBD1. The CDR3 runs to 16 residues. Germline CDR1 SGHTA, CDR2 FQGNSA. V lost 3 bases, J lost 4 bases, and 10 bases stayed unmatched. The CDR3 nucleotides read TGTACCAGCAGCTTGAGCTTCACAGGGGGCAGGTACGAGCAGTACTTC. Amino acid sequence: CTSSLSFTGGRYEQYF.

This sequence joins TRBV28 and TRBJ1-1, with D tentatively TRBD1 (5 bases). The CDR3 runs 10 residues. Between the trimmed V and J ends, which lost 6 bases and 12 bases, there was a span of 11 bases. Germline lookup yields CDR1 MDHEN and CDR2 SYDVKM. CDR3 bases: TGTGCCAGCAGCCTAGGGGAAACTTTCTTT. Its translation: CASSLGETFF.

The chain has TRBV29-1 and TRBJ2-3; D is possibly TRBD2 (6 bases). This CDR3 comprises 13 residues. Germline loops: CDR1 SQVTM, CDR2 ANQGSEA. The ends were cut back, 6 bases at V and 0 bases at J, with 10 bases in the middle. CDR3 protein: CSVRSGSTDTQYF. The DNA of the CDR3 is TGCAGCGTCCGTAGCGGTAGCACAGATACGCAGTATTTT.

The chain uses TRBV6-5 and TRBJ2-5, with a possible D match to TRBD2 (6 bases). Germline CDR1 and CDR2: MNHEY and SVGAGI. Between the trimmed V and J ends, which lost 5 bases and 2 bases, there was a span of 9 bases. This CDR3 spans 13 amino acids. The CDR3 DNA follows: TGTGCCAGCAGTGGGACTCCACAAGAGACCCAGTACTTC. Protein sequence: CASSGTPQETQYF.

The chain links TRBV7-9 to TRBJ2-5, with D possibly being TRBD1 (6 bases). The germline gives CDR1 SEHNR, CDR2 FQNEAQ (reference sequence). The CDR3 runs to 15 residues. V lost 1 base and J lost 2, with 11 bases in between. This chain's CDR3 is CASSLGTVEQETQYF. DNA for the CDR3: TGTGCCAGCAGCTTAGGGACAGTCGAGCAAGAGACCCAGTACTTC.